This T cell receptor (beta chain) was sequenced for a study of blood T cell repertoires in COVID-19. Whole-study context: Donors in the United States, Italy and Spain gave samples during acute or convalescent COVID-19. From T cells, B-cell-depleted T cells, or PBMCs came the material, which was cDNA or gDNA.

The CDR3 extends over 15 amino acids. The germline CDR1 and CDR2 sequences are LNHDA and SQIVND (reference sequence). Germline trimming cut 7 bases from V and 1 base from J; bases unmatched to any gene: 5. Some clones are missing from TCRdb's copy, which holds only in-frame ones; the method was immunoSEQ multiplex PCR. This sample has roughly 230,000 clones; around 90% occur once, and the top ten carry around 0.7%. The receptor's source is a human donor in a cohort sampled during active COVID-19. This chain joins TRBV19 and TRBJ2-2; 8 nucleotides match TRBD1. The sequencing input was peripheral blood. CDR3 residues: CASTRTGRNTGELFF. CDR3 bases: TGTGCCAGTACCCGGACAGGGAGGAACACCGGGGAGCTGTTTTTT.